This T cell receptor beta chain was captured in a study of tumor-infiltrating lymphocytes in primary liver carcinoma. The overall study: Participating patients were men and women between 30 and 69 years old. Tumors were staged T1-T3 N0M0 and measured roughly 4 to 10 cm across.

Losses at the gene ends were 1 base for V and 5 bases for J; bases not matched to a gene: 4. The CDR3 contains 14 residues. Germline V lookup: CDR1 SGHDN, CDR2 FVKESK. From around 0.5 ug total RNA, TCR beta cDNA was generated with a primer in the constant region. Researchers made the TCR beta libraries by running three nested multiplex PCR rounds with slightly modified ARM-PCR. The first two PCR rounds used TRBV1-TRBV30 forward primers with a C-beta reverse primer, approximately 11 cycles each. TCRdb reanalysed the multiplex PCR reads using MiXCR and keeps one entry per CDR3 protein. The table records about 300,000 distinct CDR3 sequences, 55% to 65% of them present only once. They got blood RNA out of unsorted whole blood and also pulled out germline DNA. Collected before surgery were 3 to 4.5 milliliters of peripheral blood.

The chain is built from TRBV14 and TRBJ2-5; 7 bases are a match to TRBD2. This receptor was taken from a man between 35 and 55 years old with primary liver carcinoma and hepatitis B virus infection. Sequencing was done on a sample of peripheral blood. The CDR3 DNA sequence: TGTGCCAGCAGCCAAGGGGAGGGGTTGGAGACCCAGTACTTC. Encoded protein: CASSQGEGLETQYF.